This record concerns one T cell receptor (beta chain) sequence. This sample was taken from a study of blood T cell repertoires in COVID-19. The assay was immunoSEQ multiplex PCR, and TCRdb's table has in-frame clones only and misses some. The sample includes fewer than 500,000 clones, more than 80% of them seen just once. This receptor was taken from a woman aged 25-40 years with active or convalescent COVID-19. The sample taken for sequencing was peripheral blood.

CDR3 sequence (DNA): TGTGCCAGCAGTTTATACAGGGGGGGGGATAGCAATCAGCCCCAGCATTTT. Translation: CASSLYRGGDSNQPQHF. The chain carries TRBV28 and TRBJ1-5; 8 nucleotides agree with TRBD1. This CDR3 has 17 amino acids. CDR1 is MDHEN, CDR2 SYDVKM, per germline. Trimming at V came to 1 base and at J to 0 bases, leaving 5 bases not matched to a gene.